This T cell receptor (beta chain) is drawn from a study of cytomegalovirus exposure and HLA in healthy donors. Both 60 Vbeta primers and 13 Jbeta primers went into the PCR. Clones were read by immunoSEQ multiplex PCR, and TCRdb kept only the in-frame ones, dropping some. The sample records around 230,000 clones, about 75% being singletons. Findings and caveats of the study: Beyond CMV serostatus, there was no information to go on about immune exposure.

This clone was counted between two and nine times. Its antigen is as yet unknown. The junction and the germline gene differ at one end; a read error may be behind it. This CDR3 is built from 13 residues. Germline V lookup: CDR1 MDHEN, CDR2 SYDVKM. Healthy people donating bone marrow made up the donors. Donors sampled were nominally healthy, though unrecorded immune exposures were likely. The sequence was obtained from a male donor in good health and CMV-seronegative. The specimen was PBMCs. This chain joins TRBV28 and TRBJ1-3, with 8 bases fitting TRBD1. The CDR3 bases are TGTGCCAGCACTAACGGACAGGGAACCACCATATATTTT. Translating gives CASTNGQGTTIYF.